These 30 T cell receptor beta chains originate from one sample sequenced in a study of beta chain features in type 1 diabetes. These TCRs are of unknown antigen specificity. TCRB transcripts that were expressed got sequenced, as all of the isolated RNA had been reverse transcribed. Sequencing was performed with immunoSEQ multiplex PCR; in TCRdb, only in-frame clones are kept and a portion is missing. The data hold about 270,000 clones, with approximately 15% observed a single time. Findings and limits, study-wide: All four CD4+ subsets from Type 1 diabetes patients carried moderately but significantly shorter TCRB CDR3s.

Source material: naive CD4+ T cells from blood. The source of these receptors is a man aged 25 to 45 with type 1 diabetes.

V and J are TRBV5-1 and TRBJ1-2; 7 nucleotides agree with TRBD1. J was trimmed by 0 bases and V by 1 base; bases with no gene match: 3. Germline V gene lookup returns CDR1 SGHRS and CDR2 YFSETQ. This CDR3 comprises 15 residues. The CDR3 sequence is CASSLRQGSNYGYTF. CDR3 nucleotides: TGCGCCAGCAGCTTGAGACAGGGATCTAACTATGGCTACACCTTC.

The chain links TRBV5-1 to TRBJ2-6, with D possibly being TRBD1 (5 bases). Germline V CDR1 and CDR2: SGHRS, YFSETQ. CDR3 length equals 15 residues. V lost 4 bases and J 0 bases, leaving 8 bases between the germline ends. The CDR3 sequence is CASSVQVSGANVLTF. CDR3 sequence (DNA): TGCGCCAGCAGCGTACAGGTCTCTGGGGCCAACGTCCTGACTTTC.

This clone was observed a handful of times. CDR3 sequence: CASSPTGATDTQYF. CDR3 coding DNA: TGTGCCAGCTCACCTACAGGGGCAACAGATACGCAGTATTTT. The chain couples TRBV18 to TRBJ2-3; 7 bases fit TRBD1. The CDR3 totals 14 residues. J was trimmed by 3 bases and V by 3 bases; bases with no gene match: 3. Germline V CDR1 and CDR2: KGHSH, LQKENI.

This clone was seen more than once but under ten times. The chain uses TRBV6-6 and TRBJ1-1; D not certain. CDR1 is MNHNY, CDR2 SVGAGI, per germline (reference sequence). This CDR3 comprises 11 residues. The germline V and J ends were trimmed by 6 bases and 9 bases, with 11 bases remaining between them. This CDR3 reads CASRTRPQAFF. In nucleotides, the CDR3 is TGTGCCAGCAGGACGAGGCCCCAAGCTTTCTTT.

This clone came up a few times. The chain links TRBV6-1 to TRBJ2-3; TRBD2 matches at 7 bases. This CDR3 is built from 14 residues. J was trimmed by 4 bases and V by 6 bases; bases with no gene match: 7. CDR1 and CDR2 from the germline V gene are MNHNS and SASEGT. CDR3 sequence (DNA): TGTGCCAGCAGGGAGGGAGGGCCTTCAGATACGCAGTATTTT. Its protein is CASREGGPSDTQYF.

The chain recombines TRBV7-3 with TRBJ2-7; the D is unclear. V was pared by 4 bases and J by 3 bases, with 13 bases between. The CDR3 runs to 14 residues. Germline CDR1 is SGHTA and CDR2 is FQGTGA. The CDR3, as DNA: TGTGCCAGCAGCTCAGGCAGCCCAGGCTACGAGCAGTACTTC. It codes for CASSSGSPGYEQYF.

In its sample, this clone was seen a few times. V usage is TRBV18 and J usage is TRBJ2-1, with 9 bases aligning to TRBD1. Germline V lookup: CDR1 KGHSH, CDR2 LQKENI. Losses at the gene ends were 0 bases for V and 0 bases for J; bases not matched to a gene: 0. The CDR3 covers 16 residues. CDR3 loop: CASSPPTGGSYNEQFF. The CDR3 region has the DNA TGTGCCAGCTCACCACCGACAGGGGGCTCCTACAATGAGCAGTTCTTC.

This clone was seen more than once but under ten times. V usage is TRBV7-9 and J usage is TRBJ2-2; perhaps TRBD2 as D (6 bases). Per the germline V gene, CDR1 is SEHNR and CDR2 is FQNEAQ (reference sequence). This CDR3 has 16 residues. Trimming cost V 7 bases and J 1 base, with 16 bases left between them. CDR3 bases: TGTGCCAGCACCTTGGGGCAGGGACTGAACACCGGGGAGCTGTTTTTT. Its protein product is CASTLGQGLNTGELFF.

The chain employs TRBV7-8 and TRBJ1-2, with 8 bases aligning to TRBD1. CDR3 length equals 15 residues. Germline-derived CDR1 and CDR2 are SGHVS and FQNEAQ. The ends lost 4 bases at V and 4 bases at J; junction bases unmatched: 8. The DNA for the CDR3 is TGTGCCAGCAGCTCACAGGGGGGAGGCGTCTATGGCTACACCTTC. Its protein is CASSSQGGGVYGYTF. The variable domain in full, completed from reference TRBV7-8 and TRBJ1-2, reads GAGVSQSPRYKVAKRGQDVALRCDPISGHVSLFWYQQALGQGPEFLTYFQNEAQLDKSGLPSDRFFAERPEGSVSTLKIQRTQQEDSAVYLCASSSQGGGVYGYTFGSGTRLTVV.

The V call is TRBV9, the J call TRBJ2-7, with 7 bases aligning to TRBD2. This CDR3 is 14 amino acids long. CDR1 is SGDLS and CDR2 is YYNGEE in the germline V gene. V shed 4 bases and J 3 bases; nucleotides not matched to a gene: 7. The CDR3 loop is CASSLSGGIYEQYF. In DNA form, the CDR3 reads TGTGCCAGCAGCCTATCGGGGGGAATCTACGAGCAGTACTTC.

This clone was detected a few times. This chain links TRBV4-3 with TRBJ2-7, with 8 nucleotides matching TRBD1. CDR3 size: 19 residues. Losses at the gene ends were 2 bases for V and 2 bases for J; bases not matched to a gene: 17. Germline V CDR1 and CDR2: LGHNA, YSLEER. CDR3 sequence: CASSQFQYWAGTGAYEQYF. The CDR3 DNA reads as TGCGCCAGCAGCCAATTCCAATACTGGGCCGGGACAGGAGCCTACGAGCAGTACTTC.

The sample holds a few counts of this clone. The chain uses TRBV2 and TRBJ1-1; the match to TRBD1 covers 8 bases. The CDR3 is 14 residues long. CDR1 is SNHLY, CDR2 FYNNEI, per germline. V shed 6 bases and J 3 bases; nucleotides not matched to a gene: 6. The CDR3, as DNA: TGTGCCAGCAGCGCTCAGGGGGCTGACACTGAAGCTTTCTTT. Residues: CASSAQGADTEAFF.

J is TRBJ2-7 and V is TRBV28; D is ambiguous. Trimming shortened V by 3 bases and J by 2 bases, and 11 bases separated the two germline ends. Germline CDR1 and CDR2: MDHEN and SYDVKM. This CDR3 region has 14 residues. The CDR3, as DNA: TGTGCCAGCAGTTTTCACTCCGTCCCCTACGAGCAGTACTTC. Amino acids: CASSFHSVPYEQYF.

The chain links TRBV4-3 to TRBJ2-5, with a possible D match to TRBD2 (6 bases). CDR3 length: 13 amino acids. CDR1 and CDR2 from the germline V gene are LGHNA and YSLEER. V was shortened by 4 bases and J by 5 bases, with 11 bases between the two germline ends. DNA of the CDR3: TGCGCCAGCAGCCCTCTTGGGGGGGAGACCCAGTACTTC. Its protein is CASSPLGGETQYF.

CDR3 sequence reads: CASSGTSGYNEQFF. The CDR3 nucleotides are TGCGCCAGCAGCGGGACTAGCGGGTACAATGAGCAGTTCTTC. V is TRBV4-3 and J is TRBJ2-1; 12 bases map to TRBD2. CDR1 is LGHNA, CDR2 YSLEER, per germline. The V gene end was trimmed by 5 bases and the J gene end by 4 bases; junction bases not matched to a gene: 0. The CDR3 sequence is 14 residues long.

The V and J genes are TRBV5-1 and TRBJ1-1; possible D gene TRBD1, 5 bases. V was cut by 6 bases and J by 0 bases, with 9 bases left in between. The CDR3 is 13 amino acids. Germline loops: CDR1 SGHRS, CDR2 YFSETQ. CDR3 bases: TGCGCCAGCACCGACAGTATGAACACTGAAGCTTTCTTT. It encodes CASTDSMNTEAFF. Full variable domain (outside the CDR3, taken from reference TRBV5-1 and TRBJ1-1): KAGVTQTPRYLIKTRGQQVTLSCSPISGHRSVSWYQQTPGQGLQFLFEYFSETQRNKGNFPGRFSGRQFSNSRSEMNVSTLELGDSALYLCASTDSMNTEAFFGQGTRLTVV.

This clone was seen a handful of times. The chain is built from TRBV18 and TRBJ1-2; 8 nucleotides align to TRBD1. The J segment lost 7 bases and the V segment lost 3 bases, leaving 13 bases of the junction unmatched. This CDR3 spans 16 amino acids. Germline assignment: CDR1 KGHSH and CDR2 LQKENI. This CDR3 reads CASSPNSEPGGGGYTF. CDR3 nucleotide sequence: TGTGCCAGCTCACCGAATTCCGAACCAGGGGGCGGTGGCTACACCTTC.

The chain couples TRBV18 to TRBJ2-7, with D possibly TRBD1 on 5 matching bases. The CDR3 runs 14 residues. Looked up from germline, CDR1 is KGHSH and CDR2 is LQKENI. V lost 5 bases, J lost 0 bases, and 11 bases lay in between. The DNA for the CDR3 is TGTGCCAGCTCAAAAGACAGAAGCTCCTACGAGCAGTACTTC. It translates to CASSKDRSSYEQYF.

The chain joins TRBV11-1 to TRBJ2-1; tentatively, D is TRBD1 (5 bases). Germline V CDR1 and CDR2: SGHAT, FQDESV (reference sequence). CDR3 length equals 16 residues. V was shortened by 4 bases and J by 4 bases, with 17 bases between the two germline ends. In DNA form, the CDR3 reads TGTGCCAGCAGCTCCAACCAGGGCCGAGGATACAATGAGCAGTTCTTC. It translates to CASSSNQGRGYNEQFF.

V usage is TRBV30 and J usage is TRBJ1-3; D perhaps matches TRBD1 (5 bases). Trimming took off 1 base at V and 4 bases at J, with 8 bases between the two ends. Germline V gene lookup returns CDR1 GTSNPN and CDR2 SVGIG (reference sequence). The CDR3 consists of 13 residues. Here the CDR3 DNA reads TGTGCCTGGAGTGCTGGGGCCGGAAACACCATATATTTT. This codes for CAWSAGAGNTIYF.

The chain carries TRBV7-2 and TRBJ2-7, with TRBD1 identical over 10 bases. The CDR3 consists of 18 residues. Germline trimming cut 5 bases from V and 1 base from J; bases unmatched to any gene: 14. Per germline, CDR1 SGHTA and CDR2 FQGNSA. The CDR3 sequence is CASSKSRTGQGTSYEQYF. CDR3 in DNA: TGTGCCAGCAGCAAATCGCGAACGGGACAGGGGACGTCCTACGAGCAGTACTTC.

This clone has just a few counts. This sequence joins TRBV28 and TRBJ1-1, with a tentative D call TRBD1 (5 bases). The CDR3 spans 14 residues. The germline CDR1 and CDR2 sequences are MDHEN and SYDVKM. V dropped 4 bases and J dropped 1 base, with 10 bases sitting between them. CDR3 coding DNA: TGTGCCAGCAGTTCTCTGACAGAGAACACTGAAGCTTTCTTT. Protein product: CASSSLTENTEAFF.

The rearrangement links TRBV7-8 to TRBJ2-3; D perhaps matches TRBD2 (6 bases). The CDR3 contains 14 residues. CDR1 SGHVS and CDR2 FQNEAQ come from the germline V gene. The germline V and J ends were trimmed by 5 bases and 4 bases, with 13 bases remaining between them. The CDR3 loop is CASSNNPGADTQYF. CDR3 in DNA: TGTGCCAGCAGCAACAACCCGGGGGCAGATACGCAGTATTTT.

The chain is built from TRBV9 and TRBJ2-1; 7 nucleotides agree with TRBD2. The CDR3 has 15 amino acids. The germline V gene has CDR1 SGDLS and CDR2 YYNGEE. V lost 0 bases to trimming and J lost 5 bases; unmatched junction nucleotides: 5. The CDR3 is CASSVGVGGNNEQFF. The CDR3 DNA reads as TGTGCCAGCAGCGTAGGGGTGGGAGGGAACAATGAGCAGTTCTTC. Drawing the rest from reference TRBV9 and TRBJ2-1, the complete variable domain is DSGVTQTPKHLITATGQRVTLRCSPRSGDLSVYWYQQSLDQGLQFLIQYYNGEERAKGNILERFSAQQFPDLHSELNLSSLELGDSALYFCASSVGVGGNNEQFFGPGTRLTVL.

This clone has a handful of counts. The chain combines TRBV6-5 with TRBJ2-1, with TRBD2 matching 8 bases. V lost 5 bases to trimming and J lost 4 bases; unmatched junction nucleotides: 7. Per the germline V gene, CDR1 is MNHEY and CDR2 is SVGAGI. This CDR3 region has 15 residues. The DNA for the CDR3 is TGTGCCAGCAGTGCGACCGGGACTAGGTACAATGAGCAGTTCTTC. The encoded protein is CASSATGTRYNEQFF.

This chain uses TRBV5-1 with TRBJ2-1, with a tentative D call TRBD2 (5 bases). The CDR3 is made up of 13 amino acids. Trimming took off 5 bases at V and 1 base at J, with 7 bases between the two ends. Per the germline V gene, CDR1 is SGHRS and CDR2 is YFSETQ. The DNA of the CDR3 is TGCGCCAGCAGGGAGGATTCCTACAATGAGCAGTTCTTC. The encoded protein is CASREDSYNEQFF.

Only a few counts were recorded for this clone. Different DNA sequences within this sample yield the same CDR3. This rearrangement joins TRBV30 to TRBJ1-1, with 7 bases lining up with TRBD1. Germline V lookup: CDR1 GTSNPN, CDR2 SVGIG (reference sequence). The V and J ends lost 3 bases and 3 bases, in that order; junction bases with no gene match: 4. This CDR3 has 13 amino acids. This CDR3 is CAWSRQGDTEAFF. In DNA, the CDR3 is TGTGCCTGGAGCAGGCAGGGGGACACTGAAGCTTTCTTT.

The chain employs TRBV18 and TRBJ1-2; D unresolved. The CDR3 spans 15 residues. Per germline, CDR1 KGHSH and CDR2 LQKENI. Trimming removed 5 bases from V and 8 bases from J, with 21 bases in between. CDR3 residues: CASSSFNSGLEGYTF. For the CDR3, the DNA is TGTGCCAGCTCATCTTTTAACAGCGGTCTAGAAGGCTACACCTTC.

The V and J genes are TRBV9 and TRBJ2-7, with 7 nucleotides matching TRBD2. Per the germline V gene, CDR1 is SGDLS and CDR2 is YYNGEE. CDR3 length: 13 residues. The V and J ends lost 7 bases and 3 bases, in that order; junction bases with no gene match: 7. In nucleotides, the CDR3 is TGTGCCAGCGGGAGGGAGGGTTTCTACGAGCAGTACTTC. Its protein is CASGREGFYEQYF.

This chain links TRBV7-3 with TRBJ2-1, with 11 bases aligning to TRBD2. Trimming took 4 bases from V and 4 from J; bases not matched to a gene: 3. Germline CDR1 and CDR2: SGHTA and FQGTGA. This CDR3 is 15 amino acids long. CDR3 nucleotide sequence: TGTGCCAGCAGCTCAATAGCGGGAGGGTACAATGAGCAGTTCTTC. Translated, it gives CASSSIAGGYNEQFF.